This T cell receptor (beta chain) was retrieved from a study of neurological immune-mediated disorders (dated by TCRdb to the late 2010s). Looking at the study overall: Using UMI-based sequencing, the study compared peripheral blood TCR-beta repertoires from patients with HTLV-I-associated myelopathy (HAM/TSP), patients with multiple sclerosis, and healthy controls. The cohort comprised 68 subjects: 14 HAM/TSP patients, around 34 multiple sclerosis patients and around 20 healthy controls. The roughly 110 TCR-beta libraries included longitudinal samples, technical triplicates and paired sorted CD4+ and CD8+ T-cell subsets alongside PBMC samples. Longitudinal HAM/TSP and healthy donors were sampled at 3 time-points each (about 3-45 month intervals).

cDNA was synthesized by template-switch 5'RACE using a primer with a 10-nucleotide random unique molecular identifier that tagged each TCR transcript. Each sequencing run produced over 160 million TCR-beta sequences covering 15-18 subjects. The RNeasy kit was used for extraction of total RNA. TCR-beta VDJ regions were amplified with primers for the TCR constant region and the 5'RACE anchor, using the KAPA Real-time Library Amplification kit. A first PCR added sample indexes and Illumina adaptors, after which a second PCR increased the library yield. The roughly 650 bp TCR product was size-selected on a 2% E-gel SizeSelection system after Ampure bead purification. Before pooling, libraries had their quality checked on a Bioanalyzer, their concentration measured with Qubit, and their quantity determined with the Kapa Library Quantification kit. An Illumina HiSeq 2500 sequenced the libraries paired-end 2 x 150 bp. To increase sequence diversity, about 24-32% phiX was spiked into each library pool. The source study handled its data this way. The quality-filtered reads were processed with the UMI-based MiGEC pipeline, whose error correction step removed more than 80% of the raw TCR sequences. VDJ genes were aligned to IMGT germline references, and each clonotype was defined by a unique CDR3 amino acid sequence together with V-J genes. Clonal expansion, Shannon diversity and CDR3 relatedness (CalcPairwiseDistances, ClusterSamples) were evaluated with VDJtools, and phylogenetic trees were built with CLCbio workbench. Clones with at least 8 unique UMIs were defined as expanded, with this threshold being based on coefficient-of-variation modelling across technical triplicates. The public reads were run again by TCRdb, first through fastp at Q25 and then through MiXCR, and only productive beta chains were kept. One record per CDR3 amino acid sequence lists the most common genes and DNA. The V and J calls, along with clone size, are taken from TCRdb and not from the paper's own processing. This sample is represented by around 49,000 distinct CDR3 sequences; 9.5% to 15% of them were singletons. The top ten clones comprise 9% of the sample.

The investigation overall reported the following: TCR clonal expansion was highest in HAM/TSP patients and lowest in MS patients, with MS patients falling below even healthy controls. Across subjects, expanded clones never shared an identical CDR3 amino acid sequence, which suggests that the TCR-beta repertoires in every group were private.

Including the terminal cysteine and phenylalanine, the CDR3 comprises 19 residues. Here the CDR3 DNA is all that survives: 57 bases in frame from base 1. The germline V gene (reference sequence) supplies CDR1 LNHNV and CDR2 YYDKDF. V is cut back by 2 bases and J by 3 bases, with 9 bases in the junction unmatched. This clonotype was counted many times. It has no known antigen specificity. No clone much larger than this one lies a single base away; base qualities are absent. The sample's time point label, decoded: longitudinal time-point 3. Libraries from unsorted PBMCs were made from 2 million PBMCs kept in RNAlater at -80 degrees C until RNA extraction. Peripheral blood underwent Ficoll-Hypaque density gradient centrifugation to isolate PBMCs, which were then cryopreserved in liquid nitrogen.

The specimen was PBMCs. The clonotype comes from a male donor with HTLV-1-associated myelopathy (HAM/TSP). The chain joins TRBV15 to TRBJ2-1; a stretch of 14 junction bases matches TRBD2. The sequence in DNA is TGTGCCACCAGCAGATTCCTCGGACTAGCGGGGGGTCGCTACAATGAGCAGTTCTTC. This gives the protein CATSRFLGLAGGRYNEQFF.